This T cell receptor (beta chain) was observed in a study of cytomegalovirus exposure and HLA in healthy donors. PCR was performed using 60 Vbeta and 13 Jbeta primers. Sequencing was performed with immunoSEQ multiplex PCR; in TCRdb, only in-frame clones are kept and a portion is missing. The sample has roughly 150,000 clones, roughly four fifths seen once; the top ten hold under 1.5%. The CDR3 is made up of 15 amino acids. Germline V lookup: CDR1 MGHDK, CDR2 SYGVNS. V was pared by 7 bases and J by 5 bases, with 14 bases of the junction left unmatched. Regarding this clone: What it recognizes is unknown.

Study results and caveats: Specific recognition of CMV antigens was confirmed in vitro for a few chains (all CMV-associated). Cytomegalovirus association was listed for about 180 TCR beta chains.

This clonotype was sampled from a man aged 18 to 30 in good health and CMV-seronegative. The sample consisted of PBMCs. This chain uses TRBV25-1 with TRBJ2-7; 7 bases are a match to TRBD2. CDR3 sequence (DNA): TGTGCCAGCATCTCTACAAAGGGCGGGAGCGACGAGCAGTACTTC. It yields the protein CASISTKGGSDEQYF.